This TCR beta chain was recovered during a study of blood T cell repertoires in COVID-19. Study context: T cells, B-cell-depleted T cells, or PBMCs supplied cDNA or gDNA.

Clones were sequenced by immunoSEQ multiplex PCR, and TCRdb holds only the in-frame ones, with some missing. The sample carries approximately 150,000 clones, 80% to 85% recorded once. The sequencing input was peripheral blood. The clonotype originates from a man in his 70s with active or convalescent COVID-19.

In nucleotides, the CDR3 is TGTGCCTGGAGTGGACAGGGGGCTTCACCCCTCCACTTT. This sequence encodes CAWSGQGASPLHF. This rearrangement joins TRBV30 to TRBJ1-6, with 10 bases identical to TRBD1. CDR3 length: 13 residues. V was pared by 1 base and J by 9 bases, with 0 bases of the junction left unmatched. CDR1 GTSNPN and CDR2 SVGIG come from the germline V gene (reference sequence).